This TCR beta chain came from a study of blood T cell repertoires in COVID-19. Here immunoSEQ multiplex PCR was the method, and the copy in TCRdb shows in-frame clones only, minus some. The sample lists about 400,000 clones, roughly 88% occurring once. This CDR3 is 15 amino acids long. Trimming removed 3 bases from V and 12 bases from J; junction bases left unmatched: 14. Germline loops: CDR1 MNHEY, CDR2 SMNVEV (reference sequence). The clonotype was recovered from a young woman with active or convalescent COVID-19. This rearrangement joins TRBV27 to TRBJ2-1; 7 bases map to TRBD2. The specimen was peripheral blood. The CDR3 sequence is CASSFGSGITMTQFF. The CDR3 bases are TGTGCCAGCAGTTTCGGCAGCGGGATAACAATGACGCAGTTCTTC.